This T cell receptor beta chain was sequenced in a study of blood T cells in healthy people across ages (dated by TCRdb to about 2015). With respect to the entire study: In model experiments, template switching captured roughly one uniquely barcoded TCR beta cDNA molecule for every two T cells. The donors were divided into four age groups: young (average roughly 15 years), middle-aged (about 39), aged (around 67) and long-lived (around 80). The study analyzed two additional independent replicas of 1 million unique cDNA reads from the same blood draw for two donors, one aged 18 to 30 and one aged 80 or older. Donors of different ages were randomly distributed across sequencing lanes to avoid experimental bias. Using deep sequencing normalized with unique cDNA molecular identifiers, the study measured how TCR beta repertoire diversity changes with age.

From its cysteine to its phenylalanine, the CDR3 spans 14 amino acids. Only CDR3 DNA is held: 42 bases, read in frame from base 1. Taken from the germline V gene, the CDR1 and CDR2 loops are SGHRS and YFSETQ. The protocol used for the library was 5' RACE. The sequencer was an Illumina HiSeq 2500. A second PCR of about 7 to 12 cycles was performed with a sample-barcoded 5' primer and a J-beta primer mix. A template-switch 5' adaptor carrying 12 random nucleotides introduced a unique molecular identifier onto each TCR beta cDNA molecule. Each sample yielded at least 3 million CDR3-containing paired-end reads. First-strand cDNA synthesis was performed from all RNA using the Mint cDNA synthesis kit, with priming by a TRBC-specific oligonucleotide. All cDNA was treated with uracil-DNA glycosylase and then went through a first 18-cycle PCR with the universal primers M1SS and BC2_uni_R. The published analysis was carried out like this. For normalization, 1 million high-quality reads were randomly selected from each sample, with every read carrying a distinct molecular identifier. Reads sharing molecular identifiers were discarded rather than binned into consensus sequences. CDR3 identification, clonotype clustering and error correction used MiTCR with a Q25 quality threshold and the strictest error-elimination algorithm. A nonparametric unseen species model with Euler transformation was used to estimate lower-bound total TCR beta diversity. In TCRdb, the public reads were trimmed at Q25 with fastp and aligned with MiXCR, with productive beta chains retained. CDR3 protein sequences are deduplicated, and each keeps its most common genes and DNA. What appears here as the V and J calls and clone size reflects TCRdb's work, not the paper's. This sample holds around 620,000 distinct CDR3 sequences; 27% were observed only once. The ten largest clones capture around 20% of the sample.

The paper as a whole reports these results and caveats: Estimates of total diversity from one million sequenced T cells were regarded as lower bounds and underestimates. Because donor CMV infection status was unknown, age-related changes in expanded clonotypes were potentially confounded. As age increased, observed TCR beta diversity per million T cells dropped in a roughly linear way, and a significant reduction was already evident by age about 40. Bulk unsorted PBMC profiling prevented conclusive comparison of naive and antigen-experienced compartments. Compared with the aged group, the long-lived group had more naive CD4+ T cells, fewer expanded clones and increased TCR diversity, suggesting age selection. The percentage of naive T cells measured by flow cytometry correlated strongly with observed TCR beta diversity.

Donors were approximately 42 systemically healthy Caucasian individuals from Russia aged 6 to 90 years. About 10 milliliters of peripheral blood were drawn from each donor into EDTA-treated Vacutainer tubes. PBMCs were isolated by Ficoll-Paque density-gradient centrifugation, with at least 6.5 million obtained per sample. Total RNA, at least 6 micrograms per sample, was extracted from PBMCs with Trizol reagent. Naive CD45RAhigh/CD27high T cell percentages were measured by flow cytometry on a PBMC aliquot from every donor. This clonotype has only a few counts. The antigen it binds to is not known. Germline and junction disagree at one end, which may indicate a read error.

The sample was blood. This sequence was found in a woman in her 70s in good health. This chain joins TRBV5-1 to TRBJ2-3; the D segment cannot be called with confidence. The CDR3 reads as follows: CASSLYASTDTQCF. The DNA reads TGCGCCAGCAGCTTGTACGCCTCCACAGATACGCAGTGTTTT.